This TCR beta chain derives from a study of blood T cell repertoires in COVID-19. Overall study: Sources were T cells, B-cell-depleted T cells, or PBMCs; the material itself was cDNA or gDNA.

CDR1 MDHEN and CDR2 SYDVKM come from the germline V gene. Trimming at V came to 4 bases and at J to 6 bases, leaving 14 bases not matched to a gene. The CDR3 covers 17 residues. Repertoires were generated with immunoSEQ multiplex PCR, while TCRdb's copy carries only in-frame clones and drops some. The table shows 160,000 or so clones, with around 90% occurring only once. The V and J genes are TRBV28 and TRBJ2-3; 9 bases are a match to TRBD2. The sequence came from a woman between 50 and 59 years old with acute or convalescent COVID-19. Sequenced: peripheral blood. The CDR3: CASSSDLAGRQRDTQYF. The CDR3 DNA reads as TGTGCCAGCAGTTCCGATCTAGCGGGGAGGCAGAGGGATACGCAGTATTTT.